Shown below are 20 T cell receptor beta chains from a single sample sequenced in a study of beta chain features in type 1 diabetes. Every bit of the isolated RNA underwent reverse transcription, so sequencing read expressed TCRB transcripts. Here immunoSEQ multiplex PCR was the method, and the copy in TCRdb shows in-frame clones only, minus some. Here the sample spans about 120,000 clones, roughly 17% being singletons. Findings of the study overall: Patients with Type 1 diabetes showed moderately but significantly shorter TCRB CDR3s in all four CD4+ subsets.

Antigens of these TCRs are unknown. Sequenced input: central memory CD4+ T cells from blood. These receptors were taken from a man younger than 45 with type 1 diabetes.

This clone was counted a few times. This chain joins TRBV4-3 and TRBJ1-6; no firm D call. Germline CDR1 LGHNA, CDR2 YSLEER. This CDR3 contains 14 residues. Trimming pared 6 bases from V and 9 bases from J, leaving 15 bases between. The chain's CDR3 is CASSPDGGGSPLHF. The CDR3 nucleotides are TGCGCCAGCAGTCCGGACGGCGGTGGTTCACCCCTCCACTTT.

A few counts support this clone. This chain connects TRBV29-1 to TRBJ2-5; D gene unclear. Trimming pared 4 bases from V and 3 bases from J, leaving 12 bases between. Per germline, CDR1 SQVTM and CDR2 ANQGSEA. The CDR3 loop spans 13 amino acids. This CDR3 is CSVGGDVEETQYF. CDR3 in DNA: TGCAGCGTTGGGGGTGACGTAGAAGAGACCCAGTACTTC.

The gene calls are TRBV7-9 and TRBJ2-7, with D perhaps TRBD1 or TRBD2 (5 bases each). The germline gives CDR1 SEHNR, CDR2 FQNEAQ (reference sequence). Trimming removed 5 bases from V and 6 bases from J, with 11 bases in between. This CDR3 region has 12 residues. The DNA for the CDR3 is TGTGCCAGCAGCCGGGACGTAGGCGAGCAGTACTTC. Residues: CASSRDVGEQYF.

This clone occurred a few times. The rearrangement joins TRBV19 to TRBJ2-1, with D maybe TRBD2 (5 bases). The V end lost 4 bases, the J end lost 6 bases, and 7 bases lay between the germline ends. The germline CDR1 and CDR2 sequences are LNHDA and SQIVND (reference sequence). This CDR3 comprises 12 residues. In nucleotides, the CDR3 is TGTGCCAGTAGTAGGGCGGGCAATGAGCAGTTCTTC. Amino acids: CASSRAGNEQFF. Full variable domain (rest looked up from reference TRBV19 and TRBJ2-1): DGGITQSPKYLFRKEGQNVTLSCEQNLNHDAMYWYRQDPGQGLRLIYYSQIVNDFQKGDIAEGYSVSREKKESFPLTVTSAQKNPTAFYLCASSRAGNEQFFGPGTRLTVL.

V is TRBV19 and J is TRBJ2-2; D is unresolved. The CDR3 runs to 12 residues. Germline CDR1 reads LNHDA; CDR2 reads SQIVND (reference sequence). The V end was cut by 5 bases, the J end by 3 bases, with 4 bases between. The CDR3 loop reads CASSSYTGELFF. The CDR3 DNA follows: TGTGCCAGTAGTTCATACACCGGGGAGCTGTTTTTT.

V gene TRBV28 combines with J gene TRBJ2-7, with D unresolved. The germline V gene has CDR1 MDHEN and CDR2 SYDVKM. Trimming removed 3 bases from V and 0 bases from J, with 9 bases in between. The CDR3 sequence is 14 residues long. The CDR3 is CASSFSPSSYEQYF. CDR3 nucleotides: TGTGCCAGCAGTTTCAGCCCGAGCTCCTACGAGCAGTACTTC.

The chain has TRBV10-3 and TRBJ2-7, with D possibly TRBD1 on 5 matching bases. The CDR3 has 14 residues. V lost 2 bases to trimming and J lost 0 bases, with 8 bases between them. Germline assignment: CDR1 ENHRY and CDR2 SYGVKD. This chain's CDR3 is CAISEKTVSYEQYF. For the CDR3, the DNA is TGTGCCATCAGTGAGAAGACAGTCTCCTACGAGCAGTACTTC.

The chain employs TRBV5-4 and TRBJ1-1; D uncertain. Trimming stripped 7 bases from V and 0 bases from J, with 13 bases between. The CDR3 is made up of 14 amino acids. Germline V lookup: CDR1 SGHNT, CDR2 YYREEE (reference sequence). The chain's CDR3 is CASQHSTVNTEAFF. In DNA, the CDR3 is TGTGCCAGCCAACACTCCACGGTGAACACTGAAGCTTTCTTT.

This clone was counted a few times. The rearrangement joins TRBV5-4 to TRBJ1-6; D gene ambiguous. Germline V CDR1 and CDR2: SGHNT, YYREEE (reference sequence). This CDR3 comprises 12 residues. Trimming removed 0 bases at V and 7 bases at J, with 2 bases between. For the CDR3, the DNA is TGTGCCAGCAGCTTGGAGAATTCACCCCTCCACTTT. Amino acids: CASSLENSPLHF.

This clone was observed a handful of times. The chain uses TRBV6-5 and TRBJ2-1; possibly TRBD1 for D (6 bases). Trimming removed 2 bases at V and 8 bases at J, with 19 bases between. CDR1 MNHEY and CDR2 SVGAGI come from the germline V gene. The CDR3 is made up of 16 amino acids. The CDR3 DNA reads TGTGCCAGCAGTTACCCGGGGACATCTCTCGGACATGAGCAGTTCTTC. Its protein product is CASSYPGTSLGHEQFF.

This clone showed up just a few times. CDR3 nucleotide sequence: TGTGCCAGTAGTAGAGGGGCCCAAGAGACCCAGTACTTC. Translated, it gives CASSRGAQETQYF. The chain carries TRBV19 and TRBJ2-5; perhaps D is TRBD1 or TRBD2 (5 bases each). This CDR3 has 13 amino acids. The germline gives CDR1 LNHDA, CDR2 SQIVND (reference sequence). The V gene lost 4 bases and the J gene lost 1 base, with 7 bases spanning the gap.

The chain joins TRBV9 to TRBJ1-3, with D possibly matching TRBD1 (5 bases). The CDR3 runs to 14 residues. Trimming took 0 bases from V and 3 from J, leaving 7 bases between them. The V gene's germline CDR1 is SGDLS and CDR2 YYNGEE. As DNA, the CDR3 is TGTGCCAGCAGCGTAGACACAGGTGGAAACACCATATATTTT. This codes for CASSVDTGGNTIYF. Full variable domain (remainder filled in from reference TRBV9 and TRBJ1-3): DSGVTQTPKHLITATGQRVTLRCSPRSGDLSVYWYQQSLDQGLQFLIQYYNGEERAKGNILERFSAQQFPDLHSELNLSSLELGDSALYFCASSVDTGGNTIYFGEGSWLTVV.

The CDR3 here is CASSLLVAKQFF. The CDR3 nucleotides are TGTGCCAGCAGCTTATTAGTGGCAAAGCAGTTCTTC. The chain joins TRBV11-1 to TRBJ2-1, with D unclear. This CDR3 contains 12 residues. Trimming removed 2 bases from V and 11 bases from J, with 10 bases in between. Germline loops: CDR1 SGHAT, CDR2 FQDESV (reference sequence).

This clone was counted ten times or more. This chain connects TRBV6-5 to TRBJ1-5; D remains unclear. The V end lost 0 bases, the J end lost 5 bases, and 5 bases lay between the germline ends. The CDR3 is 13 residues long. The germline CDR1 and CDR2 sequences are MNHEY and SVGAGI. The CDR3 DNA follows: TGTGCCAGCAGTTACTCGGCAGATCAGCCCCAGCATTTT. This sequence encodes CASSYSADQPQHF.

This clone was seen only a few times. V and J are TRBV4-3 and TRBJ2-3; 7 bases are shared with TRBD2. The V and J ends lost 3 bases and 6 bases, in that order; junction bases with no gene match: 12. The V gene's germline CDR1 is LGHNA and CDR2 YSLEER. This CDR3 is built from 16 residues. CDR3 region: CASSHPGLPGLDTQYF. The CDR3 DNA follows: TGCGCCAGCAGCCACCCGGGACTACCAGGGTTGGATACGCAGTATTTT.

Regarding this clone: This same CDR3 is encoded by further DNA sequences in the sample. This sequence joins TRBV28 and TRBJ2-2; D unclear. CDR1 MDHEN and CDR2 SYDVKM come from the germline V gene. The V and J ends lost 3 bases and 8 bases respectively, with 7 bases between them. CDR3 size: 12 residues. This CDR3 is CASSLKGGELFF. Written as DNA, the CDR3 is TGTGCCAGCAGTTTGAAGGGAGGGGAGCTGTTTTTT. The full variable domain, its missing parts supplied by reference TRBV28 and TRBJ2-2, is DVKVTQSSRYLVKRTGEKVFLECVQDMDHENMFWYRQDPGLGLRLIYFSYDVKMKEKGDIPEGYSVSREKKERFSLILESASTNQTSMYLCASSLKGGELFFGEGSRLTVL.

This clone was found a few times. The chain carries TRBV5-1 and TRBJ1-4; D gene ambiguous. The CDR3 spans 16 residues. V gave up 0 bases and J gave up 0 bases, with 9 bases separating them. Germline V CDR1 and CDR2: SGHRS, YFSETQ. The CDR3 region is CASSLVGSATNEKLFF. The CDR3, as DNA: TGCGCCAGCAGCTTGGTAGGCTCTGCAACTAATGAAAAACTGTTTTTT.

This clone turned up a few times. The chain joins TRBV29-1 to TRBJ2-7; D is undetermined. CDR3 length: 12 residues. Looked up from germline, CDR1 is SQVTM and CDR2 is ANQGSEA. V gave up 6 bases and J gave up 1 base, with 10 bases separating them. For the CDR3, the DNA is TGCAGCGTAAGCTCGATGTCCTACGAGCAGTACTTC. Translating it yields CSVSSMSYEQYF.

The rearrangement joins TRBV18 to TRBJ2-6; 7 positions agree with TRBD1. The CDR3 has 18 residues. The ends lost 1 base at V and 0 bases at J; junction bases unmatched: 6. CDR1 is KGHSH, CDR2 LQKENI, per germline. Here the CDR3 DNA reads TGTGCCAGCTCACCACTAGAACAGGGGAGCTCTGGGGCCAACGTCCTGACTTTC. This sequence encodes CASSPLEQGSSGANVLTF. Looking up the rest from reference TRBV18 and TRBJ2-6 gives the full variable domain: NAGVMQNPRHLVRRRGQEARLRCSPMKGHSHVYWYRQLPEEGLKFMVYLQKENIIDESGMPKERFSAEFPKEGPSILRIQQVVRGDSAAYFCASSPLEQGSSGANVLTFGAGSRLTVL.

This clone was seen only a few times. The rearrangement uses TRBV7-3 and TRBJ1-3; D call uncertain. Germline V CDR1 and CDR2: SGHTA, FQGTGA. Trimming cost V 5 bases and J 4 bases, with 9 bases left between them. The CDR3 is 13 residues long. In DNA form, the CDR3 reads TGTGCCAGCAGCCAAACGCTAGGAAACACCATATATTTT. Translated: CASSQTLGNTIYF.